The 4 T cell receptor beta chains below come from one sample, sequenced in a study of cytomegalovirus exposure and HLA in healthy donors. PCR involved 60 Vbeta and 13 Jbeta primers. Clones were sequenced by immunoSEQ multiplex PCR, and TCRdb holds only the in-frame ones, with some missing. The repertoire holds 130,000 to 150,000 clones, approximately 79% seen once, with 3.5% to 5% in the top ten. The specimen was PBMCs. Source of these receptors: a man younger than 30 in good health and CMV-seropositive.

This clone came up once. V gene TRBV6-1 combines with J gene TRBJ1-5; maybe TRBD1 (6 bases). The V gene lost 0 bases and the J gene lost 6 bases, with 12 bases spanning the gap. In germline, CDR1 is MNHNS, CDR2 SASEGT. This CDR3 has 15 residues. As DNA, the CDR3 is TGTGCCAGCAGTGAAGCTTTGGGGGGGCTTCAGCCCCAGCATTTT. This codes for CASSEALGGLQPQHF.

This clone was detected once. The chain recombines TRBV27 with TRBJ1-5, with TRBD1 matching 9 bases. Germline V lookup: CDR1 MNHEY, CDR2 SMNVEV (reference sequence). The CDR3 consists of 15 residues. The V gene end was trimmed by 5 bases and the J gene end by 4 bases; junction bases not matched to a gene: 6. This CDR3 reads CASSVGTGSNQPQHF. CDR3 DNA: TGTGCCAGCAGTGTGGGGACAGGGTCTAATCAGCCCCAGCATTTT.

This chain connects TRBV11-3 to TRBJ2-7; weak D call: TRBD2 (7 bases). This CDR3 contains 15 residues. Germline values: CDR1 SGHNT, CDR2 YENEEA. Trimming took 5 bases from V and 2 from J, leaving 16 bases between them. In DNA, the CDR3 is TGTGCCAGCAGCCGAGGGGGGGGGAATACCTACGAGCAGTACTTC. Translation gives CASSRGGGNTYEQYF.

This chain uses TRBV14 with TRBJ1-2; 9 positions agree with TRBD1. The CDR3 length is 16 residues. Germline-derived CDR1 and CDR2 are SGHDN and FVKESK. The J segment lost 4 bases and the V segment lost 4 bases, leaving 10 bases of the junction unmatched. As DNA, the CDR3 is TGTGCCAGCAGCCGCGGACGGACAGGGGTTAGCTATGGCTACACCTTC. The encoded protein is CASSRGRTGVSYGYTF.